This TCR beta chain was captured by sequencing in a study of blood T cell repertoires in COVID-19. The overall study: Spain, Italy and the United States supplied samples that represented acute and convalescent COVID-19. PBMCs, B-cell-depleted T cells, or T cells provided the cDNA or gDNA that made up the material.

Germline CDR1 and CDR2: MDHEN and SYDVKM. This CDR3 has 12 amino acids. Trimming removed 4 bases from V and 7 bases from J, with 10 bases in between. Methods used by the authors: Amplified reference gene primers provided the basis for estimating nucleated cell counts. The assay was immunoSEQ multiplex PCR, and TCRdb's table has in-frame clones only and misses some. The V and J calls and clone size were taken over from that table, and D and trimming were inferred from the DNA. The table has 70,000 or so clones, under 90% seen once. The V and J genes are TRBV28 and TRBJ1-2; weak D call: TRBD1 (5 bases). The receptor was isolated from a man aged 70-80 years with active or convalescent COVID-19. Sequencing input: peripheral blood. The CDR3 loop reads CASSSGGGGYTF. DNA of the CDR3: TGTGCCAGCAGTTCTGGGGGGGGTGGCTACACCTTC.